Following are 14 T cell receptor beta chains from one sample sequenced in a study of beta chain features in type 1 diabetes (dated by TCRdb to the late 2010s). The library was produced with the immunoSEQ multiplex PCR assay. All of the isolated RNA was reverse transcribed with the High Capacity cDNA Reverse Transcription Kit, so expressed TCRB transcripts were sequenced. TCRdb stores this immuneACCESS table with in-frame sequences only. Part of the clones is absent; in the studies checked, under half of the shortfall reflects unresolved V genes, and no reason is known for the rest. Recorded for this sample are about half a million clones; roughly 11% of them occurred a single time. The ten largest clonotypes hold approximately 0.05% of the sample. Source material: naive CD4+ T cells from blood. Read against the paper, the sample's cell subset or site label means: true naive CD4+ T cells. The receptors derive from a woman under 30 in good health.

In its sample, this clone was seen a few times. This chain's CDR3 is CATSRLLAGAGELFF. The CDR3 DNA is TGTGCCACCAGCAGATTACTAGCGGGGGCCGGGGAGCTGTTTTTT. The chain carries TRBV15 and TRBJ2-2; 11 bases match TRBD2. The CDR3 loop spans 15 amino acids. Germline V gene data show CDR1 as LNHNV and CDR2 as YYDKDF (reference sequence). Trimming removed 2 bases from V and 6 bases from J; junction bases left unmatched: 2.

This chain joins TRBV6-1 and TRBJ1-1, with 8 bases fitting TRBD1. CDR1 is MNHNS, CDR2 SASEGT, per germline. The CDR3 is made up of 15 amino acids. Losses at the gene ends were 1 base for V and 10 bases for J; bases not matched to a gene: 11. The CDR3 sequence is CASSEGPIGQGRAFF. The CDR3 nucleotides are TGTGCCAGCAGTGAAGGCCCCATAGGACAGGGACGAGCTTTCTTT.

This chain connects TRBV10-3 to TRBJ1-6; a possible D gene is TRBD1 (5 bases). Trimming took 5 bases from V and 8 from J, leaving 10 bases between them. The length of the CDR3 is 13 residues. Germline lookup yields CDR1 ENHRY and CDR2 SYGVKD. Here the CDR3 reads CAISPGSHSPLHF. The CDR3 bases are TGTGCCATCAGTCCAGGGTCGCATTCACCCCTCCACTTT.

This clone came up a few times. V usage is TRBV14 and J usage is TRBJ2-7; D uncertain. The V end lost 5 bases, the J end lost 2 bases, and 13 bases lay between the germline ends. CDR1 SGHDN and CDR2 FVKESK come from the germline V gene. The CDR3 totals 14 residues. The CDR3: CASSYQRSTYEQYF. In DNA form, the CDR3 reads TGTGCCAGCAGCTACCAACGGTCGACCTACGAGCAGTACTTC. The full variable domain, completed using reference TRBV14 and TRBJ2-7, is EAGVTQFPSHSVIEKGQTVTLRCDPISGHDNLYWYRRVMGKEIKFLLHFVKESKQDESGMPNNRFLAERTGGTYSTLKVQPAELEDSGVYFCASSYQRSTYEQYFGPGTRLTVT.

A few counts support this clone. The chain employs TRBV7-2 and TRBJ1-5, with D perhaps matching TRBD1 (5 bases). Germline V CDR1 and CDR2: SGHTA, FQGNSA. The CDR3 spans 15 residues. Trimming took 2 bases from V and 0 from J, leaving 8 bases between them. The CDR3 sequence is CASSLKDSSNQPQHF. In DNA, the CDR3 is TGTGCCAGCAGCTTAAAAGACAGTAGCAATCAGCCCCAGCATTTT.

The chain carries TRBV2 and TRBJ1-2; D may be TRBD1 (6 bases). Germline V gene lookup returns CDR1 SNHLY and CDR2 FYNNEI. Trimming took 4 bases from V and 2 from J, leaving 11 bases between them. This CDR3 has 14 residues. In DNA, the CDR3 is TGTGCCAGCAGTGCACAGGGAATCAACTATGGCTACACCTTC. Translation gives CASSAQGINYGYTF.

The table lists this clone with a few counts. The V call is TRBV7-3, the J call TRBJ2-7; D remains unclear. Germline V gene lookup returns CDR1 SGHTA and CDR2 FQGTGA. This CDR3 comprises 15 residues. V lost 0 bases, J lost 0 bases, and 9 bases lay in between. Here the CDR3 reads CASSLTQKSSYEQYV. DNA for the CDR3: TGTGCCAGCAGCTTAACCCAGAAGAGCTCCTACGAGCAGTACGTC.

This chain links TRBV29-1 with TRBJ2-7; TRBD2 might be the D (5 bases). There are 12 residues in the CDR3. CDR1 SQVTM and CDR2 ANQGSEA come from the germline V gene. Deletions cut 4 bases from V and 2 bases from J, with 9 bases between. The CDR3 DNA follows: TGCAGCGTTGCTCTCGGGACCTACGAGCAGTACTTC. Its protein product is CSVALGTYEQYF.

The rearrangement links TRBV4-2 to TRBJ1-1, with TRBD1 identical over 10 bases. Germline CDR1 and CDR2: LGHNA and YNFKEQ. This CDR3 has 15 residues. J lost 7 bases, V lost 5 bases, and 10 bases had no gene match. The CDR3 protein is CASSGDGTGENEAFF. CDR3 DNA sequence: TGTGCCAGCAGCGGAGACGGGACAGGGGAAAATGAAGCTTTCTTT.

The chain employs TRBV30 and TRBJ1-6; the D gene is possibly TRBD1 (6 bases). Germline values: CDR1 GTSNPN, CDR2 SVGIG (reference sequence). V lost 4 bases and J 10 bases, leaving 14 bases between the germline ends. This CDR3 contains 13 residues. In DNA, the CDR3 is TGTGCCTGGAACGGACAGATCGAGTCACCCCTCCACTTT. Its protein product is CAWNGQIESPLHF.

V gene TRBV28 combines with J gene TRBJ2-7, with D perhaps TRBD2 (6 bases). The CDR3 extends over 15 amino acids. From germline, CDR1 is MDHEN and CDR2 SYDVKM. V was clipped by 2 bases and J by 0 bases, with 11 bases between them. CDR3 sequence reads: CASSLGGASSYEQYV. DNA of the CDR3: TGTGCCAGCAGTTTAGGCGGGGCGAGCTCCTACGAGCAGTACGTC.

The rearrangement links TRBV18 to TRBJ2-2; D is unclear. The CDR3 is 13 amino acids. Trimming stripped 5 bases from V and 0 bases from J, with 4 bases between. Germline lookup yields CDR1 KGHSH and CDR2 LQKENI. CDR3 in amino acids: CASSSTNTGELFF. The CDR3 DNA reads as TGTGCCAGCTCATCAACGAACACCGGGGAGCTGTTTTTT.

The chain joins TRBV27 to TRBJ2-7; 7 bases match TRBD1. The trim removed 6 bases at V and 4 bases at J, leaving 12 bases unmatched. The CDR3 is 15 residues long. Germline values: CDR1 MNHEY, CDR2 SMNVEV (reference sequence). CDR3: CASSTPGQNGYEQYV. The CDR3, as DNA: TGTGCCAGCAGCACACCGGGACAGAATGGGTACGAGCAGTACGTC.

V usage is TRBV6-1 and J usage is TRBJ1-5; TRBD1 matches 9 bases. J gave up 7 bases and V 1 base, and 11 bases lay outside the gene matches. Germline V gene data show CDR1 as MNHNS and CDR2 as SASEGT. This CDR3 region has 17 residues. The CDR3 loop reads CASSEGGQGGIQQPQHF. The CDR3 nucleotides are TGTGCCAGCAGTGAAGGGGGACAGGGCGGGATCCAGCAGCCCCAGCATTTT.